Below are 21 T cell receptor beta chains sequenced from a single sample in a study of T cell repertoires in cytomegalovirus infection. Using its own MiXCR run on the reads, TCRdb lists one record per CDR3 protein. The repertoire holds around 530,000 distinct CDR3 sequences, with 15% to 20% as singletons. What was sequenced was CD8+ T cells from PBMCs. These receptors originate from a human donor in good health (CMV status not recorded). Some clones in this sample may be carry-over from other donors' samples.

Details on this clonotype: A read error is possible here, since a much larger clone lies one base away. The CDR3 loop reads CASSIRAREPYF. The CDR3 DNA is TGTGCCAGCAGTATCCGTGCTCGGGAGCCGTACTTC. This chain links TRBV11-2 with TRBJ2-7, with a possible D match to TRBD2 (6 bases). Per germline, CDR1 SGHAT and CDR2 FQNNGV. The CDR3 covers 12 residues.

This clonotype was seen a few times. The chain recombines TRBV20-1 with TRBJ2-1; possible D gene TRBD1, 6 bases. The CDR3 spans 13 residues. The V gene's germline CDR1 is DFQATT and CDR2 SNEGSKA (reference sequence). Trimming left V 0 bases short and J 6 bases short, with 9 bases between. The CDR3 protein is CSARDQGSNEQFF. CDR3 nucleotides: TGCAGTGCTAGAGACCAGGGGAGCAATGAGCAGTTCTTC.

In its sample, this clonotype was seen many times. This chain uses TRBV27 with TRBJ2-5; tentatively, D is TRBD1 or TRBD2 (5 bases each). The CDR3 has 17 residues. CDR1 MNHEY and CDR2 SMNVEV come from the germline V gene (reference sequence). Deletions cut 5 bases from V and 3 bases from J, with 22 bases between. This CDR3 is CASSKRGSRVAKETQYF. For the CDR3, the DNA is TGTGCCAGCAGTAAAAGAGGGAGCAGGGTGGCAAAAGAGACCCAGTACTTC.

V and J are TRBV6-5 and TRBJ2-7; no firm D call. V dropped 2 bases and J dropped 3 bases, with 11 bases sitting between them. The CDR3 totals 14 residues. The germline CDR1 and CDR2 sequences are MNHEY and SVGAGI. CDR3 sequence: CASSYRAFNYEQYF. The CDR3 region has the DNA TGTGCCAGCAGTTACCGGGCGTTCAACTACGAGCAGTACTTC.

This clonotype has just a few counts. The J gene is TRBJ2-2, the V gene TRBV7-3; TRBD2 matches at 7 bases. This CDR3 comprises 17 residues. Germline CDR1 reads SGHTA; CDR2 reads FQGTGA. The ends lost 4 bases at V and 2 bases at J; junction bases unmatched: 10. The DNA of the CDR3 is TGTGCCAGCAGCTCACCGACCGGGACTAAAAACACCGGGGAGCTGTTTTTT. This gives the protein CASSSPTGTKNTGELFF.

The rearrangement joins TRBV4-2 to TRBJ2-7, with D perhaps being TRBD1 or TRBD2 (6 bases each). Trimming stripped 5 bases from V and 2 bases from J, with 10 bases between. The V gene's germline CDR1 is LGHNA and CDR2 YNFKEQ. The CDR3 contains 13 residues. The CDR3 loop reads CASSGGRAYEQYF. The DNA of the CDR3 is TGTGCCAGCAGCGGGGGGCGGGCCTACGAGCAGTACTTC.

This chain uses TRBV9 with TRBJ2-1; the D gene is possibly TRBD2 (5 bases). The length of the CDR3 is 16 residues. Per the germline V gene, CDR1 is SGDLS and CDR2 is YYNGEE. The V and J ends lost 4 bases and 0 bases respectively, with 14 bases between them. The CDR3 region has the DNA TGTGCCAGCAGCCCTTCGGGGAAGAGCTCCTACAATGAGCAGTTCTTC. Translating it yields CASSPSGKSSYNEQFF.

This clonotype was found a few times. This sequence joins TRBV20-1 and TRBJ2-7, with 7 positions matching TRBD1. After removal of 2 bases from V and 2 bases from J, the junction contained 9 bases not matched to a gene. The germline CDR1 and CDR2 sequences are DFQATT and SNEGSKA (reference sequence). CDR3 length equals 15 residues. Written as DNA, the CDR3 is TGCAGTGCTAGACCACCGGGACAGCCGACCTACGAGCAGTACTTC. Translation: CSARPPGQPTYEQYF.

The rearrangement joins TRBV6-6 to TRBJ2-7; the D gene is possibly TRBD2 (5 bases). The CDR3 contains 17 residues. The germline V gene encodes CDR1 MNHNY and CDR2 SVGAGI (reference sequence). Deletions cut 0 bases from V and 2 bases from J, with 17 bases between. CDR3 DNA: TGTGCCAGCAGTTACTCGTTTGGTGAGGGCTCAACCTACGAGCAGTACTTC. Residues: CASSYSFGEGSTYEQYF.

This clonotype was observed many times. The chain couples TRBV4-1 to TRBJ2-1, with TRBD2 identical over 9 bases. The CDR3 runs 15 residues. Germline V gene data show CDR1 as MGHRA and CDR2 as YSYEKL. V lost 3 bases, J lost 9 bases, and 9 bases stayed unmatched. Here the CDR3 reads CASSQGISGGSEQFF. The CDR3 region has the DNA TGCGCCAGCAGCCAGGGGATTAGCGGGGGATCTGAGCAGTTCTTC.

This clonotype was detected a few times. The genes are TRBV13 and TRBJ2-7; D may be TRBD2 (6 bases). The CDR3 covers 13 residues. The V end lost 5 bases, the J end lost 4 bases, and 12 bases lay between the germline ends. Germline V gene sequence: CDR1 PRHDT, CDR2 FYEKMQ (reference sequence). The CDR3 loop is CASSRGENYEQYF. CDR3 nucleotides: TGTGCCAGCAGCCGCGGGGAGAATTACGAGCAGTACTTC.

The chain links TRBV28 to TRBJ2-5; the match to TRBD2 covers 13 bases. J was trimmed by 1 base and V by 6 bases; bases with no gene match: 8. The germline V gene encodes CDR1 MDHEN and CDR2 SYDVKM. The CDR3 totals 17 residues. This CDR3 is CASSRTSGGLPQETQYF. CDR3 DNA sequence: TGTGCCAGCAGCCGGACTAGCGGGGGCCTCCCCCAAGAGACCCAGTACTTC.

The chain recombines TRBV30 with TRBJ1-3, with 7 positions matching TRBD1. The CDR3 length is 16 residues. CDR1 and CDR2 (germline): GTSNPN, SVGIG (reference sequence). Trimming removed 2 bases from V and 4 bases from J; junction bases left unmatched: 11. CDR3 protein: CAWSSMTYRGGNTIYF. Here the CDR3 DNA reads TGTGCCTGGAGTTCAATGACATACAGGGGCGGAAACACCATATATTTT.

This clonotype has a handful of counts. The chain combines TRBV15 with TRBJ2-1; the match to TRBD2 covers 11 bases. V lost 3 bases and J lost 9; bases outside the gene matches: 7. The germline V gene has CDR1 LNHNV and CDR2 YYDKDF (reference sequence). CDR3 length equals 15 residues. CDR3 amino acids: CATSSRPGTSGEQFF. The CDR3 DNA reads TGTGCCACCAGCAGCCGTCCCGGGACTAGCGGTGAGCAGTTCTTC.

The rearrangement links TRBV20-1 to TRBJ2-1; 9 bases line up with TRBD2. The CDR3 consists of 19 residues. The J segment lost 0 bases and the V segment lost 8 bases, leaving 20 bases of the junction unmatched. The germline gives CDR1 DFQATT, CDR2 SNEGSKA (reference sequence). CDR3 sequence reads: CSRPGPVRGGGASYNEQFF. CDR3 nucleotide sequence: TGCAGTCGACCGGGTCCGGTGCGAGGCGGGGGGGCCTCCTACAATGAGCAGTTCTTC.

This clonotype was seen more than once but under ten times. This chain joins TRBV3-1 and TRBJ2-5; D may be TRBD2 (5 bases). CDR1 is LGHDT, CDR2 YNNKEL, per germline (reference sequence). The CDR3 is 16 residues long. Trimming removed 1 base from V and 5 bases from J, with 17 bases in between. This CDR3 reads CASSQGPGKSDETQYF. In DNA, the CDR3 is TGTGCCAGCAGCCAAGGCCCGGGGAAAAGCGACGAGACCCAGTACTTC.

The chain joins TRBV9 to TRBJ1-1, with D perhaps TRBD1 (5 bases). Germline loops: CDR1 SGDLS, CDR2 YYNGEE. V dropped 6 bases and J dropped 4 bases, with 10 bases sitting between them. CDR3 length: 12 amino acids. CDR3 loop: CASNSGGTEAFF. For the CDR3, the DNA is TGTGCCAGCAACTCGGGGGGCACTGAAGCTTTCTTT.

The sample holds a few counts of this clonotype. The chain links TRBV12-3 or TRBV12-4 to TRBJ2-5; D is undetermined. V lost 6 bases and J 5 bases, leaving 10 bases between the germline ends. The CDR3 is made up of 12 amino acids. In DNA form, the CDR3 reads TGTGCCAGCAGGGAACTCAGTGAGACCCAGTACTTC. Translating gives CASRELSETQYF.

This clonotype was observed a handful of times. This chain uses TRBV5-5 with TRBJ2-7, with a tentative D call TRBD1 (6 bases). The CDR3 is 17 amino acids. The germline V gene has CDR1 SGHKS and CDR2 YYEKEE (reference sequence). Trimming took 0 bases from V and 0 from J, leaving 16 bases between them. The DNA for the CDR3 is TGTGCCAGCAGCTTGGGGCAGGGGATCTACCCCTCCTACGAGCAGTACTTC. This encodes CASSLGQGIYPSYEQYF.

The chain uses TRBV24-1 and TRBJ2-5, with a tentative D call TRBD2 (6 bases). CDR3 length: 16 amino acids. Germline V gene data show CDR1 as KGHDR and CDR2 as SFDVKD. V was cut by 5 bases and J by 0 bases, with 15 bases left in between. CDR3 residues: CATSAVAESYQETQYF. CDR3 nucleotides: TGTGCCACCAGTGCAGTAGCGGAATCGTACCAAGAGACCCAGTACTTC.

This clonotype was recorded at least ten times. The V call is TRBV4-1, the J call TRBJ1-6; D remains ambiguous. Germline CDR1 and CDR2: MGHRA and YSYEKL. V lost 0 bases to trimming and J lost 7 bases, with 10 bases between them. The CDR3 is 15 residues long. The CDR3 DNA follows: TGCGCCAGCAGCCAAGAGAGCCAATGGAATTCACCCCTCCACTTT. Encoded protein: CASSQESQWNSPLHF.